The rows below give T cell receptor beta chains drawn from one sample of a study of breast tumors, draining lymph nodes, adjacent tissues. TCRdb recomputed calls from the multiplex PCR reads with MiXCR, one row per CDR3 protein. The top ten hold over 3.5% of the sample, which has some 230,000 distinct CDR3 sequences, 34% seen once. Sequenced input: axillary lymph node tissue. Receptor source: a female donor with breast cancer. Some clones in this sample may be carry-over from other donors' samples. Both conserved end residues are part of each CDR3. Fields, in order: D gene, J gene, clone size, V gene, CDR3 protein, CDR3 DNA. A D gene is named only where the DNA matches it firmly. Clone sizes are given selectively: once, few, many, or a class where the clone is expanded.

.,TRBJ1-5,many,TRBV7-2,CASSFPGQPQHF,TGTGCCAGCAGCTTCCCAGGGCAGCCCCAGCATTTT
.,TRBJ1-5,once,TRBV2,CASSEQGFNQPQHF,TGTGCCAGCAGTGAACAGGGATTCAATCAGCCCCAGCATTTT
TRBD2,TRBJ2-1,.,TRBV19,CASSIGGLAGGPTEFF,TGTGCCAGTAGTATAGGGGGACTAGCGGGGGGCCCAACGGAGTTCTTC
.,TRBJ1-3,.,TRBV6-1,CASSEVGTLGWGSTIYF,TGTGCCAGCAGTGAAGTTGGGACTTTGGGCTGGGGCAGCACCATATATTTT
.,TRBJ2-2,many,TRBV12-3/TRBV12-4,CASSLYAGELFF,TGTGCCAGCAGTTTGTACGCCGGGGAGCTGTTTTTT
.,TRBJ1-1,.,TRBV20-1,CSARDRTGGTEAFF,TGCAGTGCTAGAGATCGGACGGGAGGCACTGAAGCTTTCTTT
.,TRBJ2-1,many,TRBV19,CASSSLREKQFF,TGTGCCAGTAGTTCGCTCCGGGAGAAGCAGTTCTTC
TRBD1,TRBJ2-3,few,TRBV6-1,CASTRRGRDNTQYF,TGTGCCAGCACCCGCAGGGGGCGCGATAATACGCAGTATTTT
.,TRBJ1-4,many,TRBV5-1,CASSLGTRRDMGEKLFF,TGCGCCAGCAGCTTGGGTACCCGTCGGGACATGGGCGAAAAACTGTTTTTT
.,TRBJ1-1,.,TRBV4-1,CASSQRGLGFTEAFF,TGCGCCAGCAGCCAACGAGGGCTTGGGTTCACTGAAGCTTTCTTT
.,TRBJ1-2,few,TRBV6-4,CASKERGNYGYTF,TGTGCCAGCAAGGAGAGGGGAAACTATGGCTACACCTTC
.,TRBJ2-7,.,TRBV29-1,CSHRDGIYEQYF,TGCAGTCACAGGGATGGTATCTACGAGCAGTACTTC
.,TRBJ1-2,many,TRBV2,CASSVAINYGYTF,TGTGCCAGCAGTGTAGCGATTAACTATGGCTACACCTTC
.,TRBJ2-2,many,TRBV6-1,CASSEDWNTGELFF,TGTGCCAGCAGTGAGGATTGGAACACCGGGGAGCTGTTTTTT
.,TRBJ1-2,.,TRBV6-1,CASSAPGHRAVGYTF,TGTGCCAGCAGTGCACCTGGTCACAGGGCTGTCGGCTACACCTTC
.,TRBJ2-7,many,TRBV7-9,CASSGVGSSYEQYF,TGTGCCAGCAGCGGTGTGGGAAGCTCCTACGAGCAGTACTTC
.,TRBJ2-5,many,TRBV9,CASSRGGKEETQSF,TGTGCCAGCAGTCGCGGCGGGAAAGAAGAGACCCAGTCCTTC
TRBD1,TRBJ1-5,many,TRBV4-1,CASSQRDSINQPQHF,TGCGCCAGCAGCCAGAGGGACAGTATCAATCAGCCCCAGCATTTT
.,TRBJ2-1,many,TRBV20-1,CSARAPGWVNEQFF,TGCAGTGCTAGAGCCCCAGGGTGGGTGAATGAGCAGTTCTTC
.,TRBJ1-3,.,TRBV19,CASSNYPGQTVGNTIYF,TGTGCCAGTAGCAACTACCCCGGTCAGACTGTCGGAAACACCATATATTTT
TRBD2,TRBJ2-3,.,TRBV24-1,CATSDRGGQSTDTQYF,TGTGCCACCAGTGACCGGGGGGGCCAAAGCACAGATACGCAGTATTTT
.,TRBJ2-2,.,TRBV19,CASRWGGAGPDTGELFF,TGTGCCAGTAGATGGGGTGGGGCGGGACCAGACACCGGGGAGCTGTTTTTT
TRBD1,TRBJ2-7,.,TRBV15,CATSSSGTAYEQYF,TGTGCCACCAGCAGCTCCGGGACAGCATACGAGCAGTACTTC
TRBD2,TRBJ2-7,once,TRBV2,CASRSAGLGLEQYF,TGTGCCAGCAGGTCAGCGGGATTGGGACTCGAGCAGTACTTC
.,TRBJ2-2,many,TRBV30,CAWTGDTGELFF,TGTGCCTGGACCGGTGACACCGGGGAGCTGTTTTTT
.,TRBJ2-2,.,TRBV9,CASSVLAEGTGELFF,TGTGCCAGCAGCGTATTAGCGGAGGGAACCGGGGAGCTGTTTTTT
TRBD1,TRBJ2-7,.,TRBV11-2,CASSKNRGDSYEQYF,TGTGCCAGCAGCAAAAACAGGGGGGACTCCTACGAGCAGTACTTC
.,TRBJ1-4,many,TRBV7-2,CASSQHGRGSFATNEKLFF,TGTGCCAGCAGCCAACATGGCCGGGGGTCCTTTGCAACTAATGAAAAACTGTTTTTT
TRBD2,TRBJ2-1,.,TRBV9,CASSVGTSGGAEQFF,TGTGCCAGCAGCGTCGGGACTAGCGGGGGGGCTGAGCAGTTCTTC
TRBD2,TRBJ2-7,few,TRBV27,CASSLSLAGYEQYF,TGTGCCAGCAGTTTAAGTCTAGCGGGATACGAGCAGTACTTC
TRBD1,TRBJ2-7,.,TRBV7-2,CTNQGADEQYF,TGTACCAATCAGGGGGCTGACGAGCAGTACTTC
TRBD1,TRBJ1-2,many,TRBV3-1,CASSLGQALYGYTF,TGTGCCAGCAGCCTTGGACAGGCTTTATATGGCTACACCTTC
.,TRBJ1-1,.,TRBV2,CASSLISKNTEAFF,TGTGCCAGCAGTCTGATCAGCAAGAACACTGAAGCTTTCTTT
TRBD1,TRBJ2-6,once,TRBV20-1,CSARQGGRRGSGANVLTF,TGCAGTGCAAGACAGGGGGGAAGGAGAGGCTCTGGGGCCAACGTCCTGACTTTC
TRBD1,TRBJ1-2,many,TRBV7-9,CASSPGTGGNYGYTF,TGTGCCAGCAGCCCTGGGACAGGGGGAAACTATGGCTACACCTTC
.,TRBJ2-3,many,TRBV7-3,CASSSSVTDTQYF,TGTGCCAGCAGCTCCAGCGTCACAGATACGCAGTATTTT
TRBD2,TRBJ2-3,.,TRBV24-1,CATSDLTTSARTDTQYF,TGTGCCACCAGTGATTTGACGACTAGCGCCCGCACAGATACGCAGTATTTT
TRBD2,TRBJ2-7,.,TRBV5-4,CARGGESYEQYF,TGTGCTCGCGGGGGAGAGTCCTACGAGCAGTACTTC
.,TRBJ2-7,many,TRBV7-9,CASSLEGFREQYF,TGTGCCAGCAGCTTAGAGGGGTTTCGAGAGCAGTACTTC
.,TRBJ2-2,.,TRBV19,CASSIQGGLFLAGELFF,TGTGCCAGTAGTATCCAGGGCGGACTATTTCTTGCCGGGGAGCTATTTTTT
.,TRBJ2-1,.,TRBV15,CATSPPLRSGPDNEQFF,TGTGCCACCAGCCCCCCCCTGAGGAGCGGACCTGACAATGAGCAGTTCTTC
TRBD1,TRBJ2-1,few,TRBV19,CASSMSGTGAYNGQFF,TGTGCCAGTAGTATGAGCGGGACAGGGGCCTACAATGGGCAGTTCTTC
.,TRBJ2-7,many,TRBV11-2,CASSLGYDREQYF,TGTGCCAGCAGCTTAGGATACGACCGCGAGCAGTACTTC
TRBD2,TRBJ2-3,.,TRBV7-9,CTSSLSGADTQYF,TGTACCAGCAGCCTTAGCGGGGCAGATACGCAGTATTTT
.,TRBJ1-2,.,TRBV29-1,CSVGDRNYGYTF,TGCAGCGTTGGCGACAGGAACTATGGCTACACCTTC
.,TRBJ2-1,.,TRBV12-3/TRBV12-4,CASSFGVGGGEQFF,TGTGCCAGCAGTTTCGGGGTTGGGGGCGGTGAGCAGTTCTTC
TRBD2,TRBJ2-7,few,TRBV18,CASSLPAGGPYEQYF,TGTGCCAGCTCACTACCAGCGGGAGGACCCTACGAGCAGTACTTC
.,TRBJ1-1,.,TRBV5-1,CASSLGGRVAEAFF,TGCGCCAGCAGCTTGGGGGGCAGGGTAGCTGAAGCTTTCTTT
.,TRBJ1-2,.,TRBV7-3,CASERLATDTNYGYTF,TGTGCCAGTGAGCGACTAGCGACGGATACTAACTATGGCTACACCTTC
.,TRBJ2-7,many,TRBV2,CASERVYEQYF,TGTGCCAGCGAGCGAGTCTACGAGCAGTACTTC
.,TRBJ2-3,.,TRBV7-2,CASSAGGTDTQYF,TGTGCCAGCAGCGCTGGGGGGACAGATACGCAGTATTTT
.,TRBJ2-3,many,TRBV10-2,CASSGWNDREDTQYF,TGCGCCAGCAGTGGGTGGAACGACAGAGAAGATACGCAGTATTTT
TRBD1,TRBJ1-3,.,TRBV19,CASSSRDSSGNTIYF,TGTGCCAGTAGTAGCCGGGACAGCTCTGGAAACACCATATATTTT